Sequencing of this T cell receptor beta chain was carried out in a study of blood T cell repertoires in COVID-19. Study-level background: Samples of COVID-19 (acute and convalescent) were obtained from the United States, Italy and Spain.

V lost 5 bases to trimming and J lost 5 bases; unmatched junction nucleotides: 5. This CDR3 region has 13 residues. Participant ages covered about 18 to 100 years across 20 to 30 US areas. Two consecutive negative NP/OP PCR tests, clearance, or resolved symptoms defined Cohort 3 recovery. Authors' analysis steps: Estimation of nucleated cell counts was performed using reference gene primer amplification. Using immunoSEQ multiplex PCR, the repertoire was profiled, and TCRdb retains in-frame clones only, with some absent. That table gives V, J and clone size, and the DNA gave D and trimming. The sample contains under 300,000 clones, about 90% of which appear only once.

The sample taken for sequencing was PBMCs or T cells enriched from blood (not recorded which). The TCR sequence derives from a woman younger than 30 who had recovered from COVID-19. The chain couples TRBV12-3 or TRBV12-4 to TRBJ1-1; 7 positions agree with TRBD1. CDR3 residues: CASSTRGQTEAFF. In DNA, the CDR3 is TGTGCCAGCAGTACGAGGGGGCAGACTGAAGCTTTCTTT.